This is a list of T cell receptor beta chains from one sample in a study of prognosis after radiotherapy for stage I lung cancer. TCRdb reprocessed the multiplex PCR reads with MiXCR, giving one entry per CDR3 protein. The sample carries 15,000 to 20,000 distinct CDR3 sequences, roughly 30% recorded once. Here the sequenced sample was PBMCs, taken before or after stereotactic body radiation therapy (not recorded which). These receptors were obtained from a donor over 45 with non-small cell lung cancer. Each CDR3 is given with its conserved first and last residue. Fields, in order: D gene, clone size, J gene, V gene, CDR3 protein, CDR3 DNA. A D gene is named only where the DNA matches it firmly. The size of a clone is reported for some rows only, either as once, few or many, or as a class for expanded clones.

d_call: .; clone_size: many; j_call: TRBJ2-7; v_call: TRBV7-7; cdr3_aa: CASGDGYEQYF; cdr3_nt: TGTGCCAGCGGAGACGGCTACGAGCAGTACTTC
d_call: TRBD2; clone_size: medium-sized; j_call: TRBJ2-1; v_call: TRBV6-1; cdr3_aa: CASRLAGEGDEQFF; cdr3_nt: TGTGCCAGCAGATTAGCGGGAGAGGGCGATGAGCAGTTCTTC
d_call: .; clone_size: .; j_call: TRBJ2-3; v_call: TRBV6-1; cdr3_aa: CANSPQFFGTLDTQYF; cdr3_nt: TGTGCCAACAGTCCTCAGTTTTTTGGGACTTTAGATACGCAGTATTTT
d_call: TRBD1; clone_size: many; j_call: TRBJ2-7; v_call: TRBV20-1; cdr3_aa: CSAAGTGGSYEQYF; cdr3_nt: TGCAGTGCTGCCGGGACAGGGGGTTCCTACGAGCAGTACTTC
d_call: .; clone_size: many; j_call: TRBJ2-7; v_call: TRBV18; cdr3_aa: CASSPTSTYEQYF; cdr3_nt: TGTGCCAGCTCACCAACATCTACCTACGAGCAGTACTTC
d_call: .; clone_size: many; j_call: TRBJ1-2; v_call: TRBV20-1; cdr3_aa: CSAQEPGAWTDGYTF; cdr3_nt: TGCAGTGCTCAGGAGCCGGGTGCTTGGACGGATGGCTACACCTTC
d_call: .; clone_size: many; j_call: TRBJ2-3; v_call: TRBV6-1; cdr3_aa: CASSLGPAGTDTQYF; cdr3_nt: TGTGCCAGCAGTTTGGGTCCGGCTGGCACAGATACGCAGTATTTT
d_call: .; clone_size: many; j_call: TRBJ1-2; v_call: TRBV12-3/TRBV12-4; cdr3_aa: CASSFLVNYGYTF; cdr3_nt: TGTGCCAGCAGTTTCCTGGTCAACTATGGCTACACCTTC
d_call: TRBD2; clone_size: medium-sized; j_call: TRBJ2-1; v_call: TRBV20-1; cdr3_aa: CSARDFESSGSHYNEQFF; cdr3_nt: TGCAGTGCTAGAGATTTCGAAAGTAGCGGGAGTCACTACAATGAGCAGTTCTTC
d_call: TRBD2; clone_size: medium-sized; j_call: TRBJ2-2; v_call: TRBV11-2; cdr3_aa: CASSSPTSGTTGELFF; cdr3_nt: TGTGCCAGCAGCTCCCCGACTAGCGGGACAACAGGGGAGCTGTTTTTT
d_call: TRBD2; clone_size: many; j_call: TRBJ2-5; v_call: TRBV30; cdr3_aa: CAWSVPSSSGGGLETQYF; cdr3_nt: TGTGCCTGGAGTGTCCCCTCCTCTAGCGGGGGGGGGCTAGAGACCCAGTACTTC
d_call: TRBD2; clone_size: many; j_call: TRBJ2-7; v_call: TRBV7-8; cdr3_aa: CASSSTGGPLVEQYF; cdr3_nt: TGTGCCAGCAGCTCAACGGGAGGGCCCCTCGTCGAGCAGTACTTC
d_call: .; clone_size: .; j_call: TRBJ2-2; v_call: TRBV5-4; cdr3_aa: CASSQKGGTWELFF; cdr3_nt: TGTGCCAGCAGCCAGAAAGGGGGTACCTGGGAGCTGTTTTTT
d_call: .; clone_size: medium-sized; j_call: TRBJ1-2; v_call: TRBV11-2; cdr3_aa: CASSPQVSNFNYGYTF; cdr3_nt: TGTGCCAGCAGCCCACAGGTTTCGAACTTTAACTATGGCTACACCTTC
d_call: TRBD2; clone_size: many; j_call: TRBJ2-7; v_call: TRBV11-2; cdr3_aa: CASSRRLAGGYEQYF; cdr3_nt: TGTGCCAGCAGCCGTCGACTAGCGGGAGGCTACGAGCAGTACTTC
d_call: .; clone_size: many; j_call: TRBJ2-5; v_call: TRBV10-3; cdr3_aa: CAISEVSGLETQYF; cdr3_nt: TGTGCCATCAGTGAGGTCTCGGGTTTGGAGACCCAGTACTTC
d_call: .; clone_size: many; j_call: TRBJ2-2; v_call: TRBV5-1; cdr3_aa: CASSPTTNTGELFF; cdr3_nt: TGCGCCAGCAGCCCGACTACGAACACCGGGGAGCTGTTTTTT
d_call: .; clone_size: many; j_call: TRBJ2-3; v_call: TRBV28; cdr3_aa: CASSIQGRKGDTQYF; cdr3_nt: TGTGCCAGCAGTATACAGGGGAGGAAGGGAGATACGCAGTATTTT
d_call: .; clone_size: many; j_call: TRBJ2-6; v_call: TRBV19; cdr3_aa: CASSIRVSGANVLTF; cdr3_nt: TGTGCCAGTAGCATCAGGGTCTCTGGGGCCAACGTCCTGACTTTC
d_call: TRBD1; clone_size: many; j_call: TRBJ2-7; v_call: TRBV20-1; cdr3_aa: CSVTGGVSSYEQYF; cdr3_nt: TGCAGTGTTACAGGGGGCGTAAGCTCCTACGAGCAGTACTTC
d_call: TRBD1; clone_size: medium-sized; j_call: TRBJ2-1; v_call: TRBV15; cdr3_aa: CATSRGTGAYNEQFF; cdr3_nt: TGTGCCACCAGCAGAGGGACAGGGGCCTACAATGAGCAGTTCTTC
d_call: .; clone_size: many; j_call: TRBJ2-3; v_call: TRBV7-9; cdr3_aa: CASSLVSGAVDTQYF; cdr3_nt: TGTGCCAGCAGCTTAGTGTCAGGGGCAGTAGATACGCAGTATTTT
d_call: TRBD2; clone_size: many; j_call: TRBJ2-1; v_call: TRBV5-1; cdr3_aa: CASNGGFNEQFF; cdr3_nt: TGCGCCAGCAACGGGGGGTTCAATGAGCAGTTCTTC